This T cell receptor beta chain is from a study of regulatory T cells in long-lasting Graves disease. Of note for this clonotype: Its antigen is unidentified.

Findings and caveats of the study: Samples came from peripheral blood alone, without thyroid tissue.

From germline, CDR1 is SGHVS and CDR2 FQNEAQ. V lost 5 bases and J lost 2, with 10 bases in between. CDR3 length equals 13 residues. The time point is: newly diagnosed GD, antithyroid drugs for less than 3 months. Generation of the TCR library employed RNA extracted from PBMCs. Both iRepertoire HTBI primers and Arm-PCR of CDR3 regions were used to build the TCR beta libraries. MiXCR, applied by TCRdb to the multiplex PCR reads, yields one record per CDR3 protein. The sample holds approximately 350,000 distinct CDR3 sequences, around 17% seen once. These data also featured in a second study, about T cells in Graves' hyperthyroidism and ophthalmopathy.

The origin of this receptor is a man aged 40-55 years with Graves disease. The material was peripheral blood mononuclear cells (PBMCs), obtained at new diagnosis, from a patient treated with antithyroid drugs. This chain uses TRBV7-8 with TRBJ2-7; a possible D gene is TRBD1 (6 bases). As DNA, the CDR3 is TGTGCCAGCAGCCCTACAGGGCCCTACGAGCAGTACTTC. Translated: CASSPTGPYEQYF.